The sequence of this TCR beta chain was determined in a study of blood T cell repertoires in COVID-19. Overall study: Sites across the United States, Italy and Spain contributed samples from acute and convalescent COVID-19. From T cells, B-cell-depleted T cells, or PBMCs came the material, which was cDNA or gDNA.

CDR1 and CDR2 from the germline V gene are SGHVS and FNYEAQ. V lost 5 bases to trimming and J lost 2 bases, with 12 bases between them. The CDR3 is 14 amino acids. Authors' processing steps: Reference gene primer amplification gave nucleated cell count estimates. Only in-frame clones appear in the TCRdb table, and some are missing; sequencing was by immunoSEQ multiplex PCR. Clone size and the V and J calls come from that table; the DNA yielded D and trimming. There are around 310,000 clones in the sample; around 89% occur only once, and around 1% lies in the top ten. The clonotype was recovered from a woman aged 40 to 50 with COVID-19, enrolled during active disease. The chain has TRBV7-6 and TRBJ1-1; no reliable D call. Sequencing was carried out using peripheral blood. The CDR3 DNA follows: TGTGCCAGCAGCCTGACCCCGGGAAACACTGAAGCTTTCTTT. It translates to CASSLTPGNTEAFF. Full variable domain (outside the CDR3, taken from reference TRBV7-6 and TRBJ1-1): GAGVSQSPRYKVTKRGQDVALRCDPISGHVSLYWYRQALGQGPEFLTYFNYEAQQDKSGLPNDRFSAERPEGSISTLTIQRTEQRDSAMYRCASSLTPGNTEAFFGQGTRLTVV.